This record looks at one T cell receptor (beta chain) sequence and its context. Its antigen is unidentified. The sample belongs to a study of graft-versus-host responses after intestinal transplantation. About the research overall: Recipients had multivisceral, liver-intestinal, or isolated intestinal transplants. Tacrolimus plus steroids were given to all recipients for 2 to 4 years, preceded by anti-thymocyte globulin induction.

Data came from immunoSEQ multiplex PCR; TCRdb stores just in-frame clones and leaves some out. The sample lists roughly 110,000 clones, around nine tenths occurring once. General observations from the study: Allografts carried high graft-versus-host to host-versus-graft clonal ratios in patients having graft-donor T cell macrochimerism.

The CDR3 length is 15 residues. The V gene end was trimmed by 3 bases and the J gene end by 9 bases; junction bases not matched to a gene: 6. Germline values: CDR1 LGHNA, CDR2 YNFKEQ. The source is a human donor who was the organ donor for an intestinal transplant. The V call is TRBV4-2, the J call TRBJ2-1, with 12 bases lining up with TRBD2. The specimen was unstimulated CD4+ T cells sorted from spleen or lymph node cells, collected before transplant. The CDR3 DNA follows: TGTGCCAGCAGCCAGACTAGCGGGAGCACGGGTGAGCAGTTCTTC. This translates into CASSQTSGSTGEQFF.